The rows below give T cell receptor beta chains drawn from one sample of a study of chemoradiotherapy in HPV16-positive cancers. Method: immunoSEQ multiplex PCR; TCRdb's copy keeps in-frame clones and lacks some. The sample records about 5,100 clones, around 72% being singletons. Material: tumor tissue, obtained from a patient who underwent chemoradiotherapy. The receptors originated from a human donor with HPV-associated anogenital cancer. Both conserved end residues are part of each CDR3. The D gene is left open where the match is weak. The size entry is marked missing in some rows and otherwise reads once, few, many or a size class.

J gene | clone size | D gene | V gene | CDR3 protein | CDR3 DNA
TRBJ1-4 | - | - | TRBV29-1 | CSVTAGVDEKLFF | TGCAGCGTGACCGCAGGGGTGGATGAAAAACTGTTTTTT
TRBJ1-3 | - | TRBD1 | TRBV9 | CASSVGGTGGNTIYF | TGTGCCAGCAGCGTGGGGGGGACAGGCGGAAACACCATATATTTT
TRBJ1-2 | - | TRBD1 | TRBV5-1 | CASSQSLPGQGGGYTF | TGCGCCAGCAGCCAATCATTGCCGGGACAGGGAGGTGGCTACACCTTC
TRBJ1-6 | - | TRBD1 | TRBV5-6 | CASSDRQGEGPLHF | TGTGCCAGCAGCGATAGACAGGGAGAGGGACCCCTCCACTTT
TRBJ1-5 | - | TRBD1 | TRBV7-9 | CASSFHTGGGQPQHF | TGTGCCAGCAGCTTTCACACAGGGGGAGGTCAGCCCCAGCATTTT
TRBJ2-3 | - | - | TRBV30 | CACSGGGVNTQYF | TGTGCCTGCTCAGGAGGGGGGGTAAATACGCAGTATTTT
TRBJ1-2 | large | - | TRBV10-2 | CASSEETTILNYGYTF | TGCGCCAGCAGTGAGGAGACAACAATATTAAACTATGGCTACACCTTC
TRBJ1-2 | - | TRBD1 | TRBV18 | CASSPDRGHYGYTF | TGTGCCAGCTCACCTGACAGGGGTCACTATGGCTACACCTTC
TRBJ2-7 | - | - | TRBV5-4 | CASSLGARRGLPYEQYF | TGTGCCAGCAGCTTGGGGGCCCGACGGGGGCTCCCCTACGAGCAGTACTTC
TRBJ2-3 | - | - | TRBV19 | CASFGDTQYF | TGTGCCAGTTTCGGAGATACGCAGTATTTT
TRBJ1-1 | - | - | TRBV19 | CASSIGALNTEAFF | TGTGCCAGTAGTATAGGGGCCTTGAACACTGAAGCTTTCTTT
TRBJ2-1 | - | TRBD2 | TRBV28 | CASSATSGGHNEQFF | TGTGCCAGCAGTGCGACTAGCGGGGGGCACAATGAGCAGTTCTTC
TRBJ2-1 | - | - | TRBV6-5 | CASSRTWNEQFF | TGTGCCAGCAGCCGTACTTGGAATGAGCAGTTCTTC
TRBJ2-7 | - | TRBD2 | TRBV14 | CASSQDFTSGAYEQYF | TGTGCCAGCAGCCAAGATTTCACTAGCGGGGCCTACGAGCAGTACTTC
TRBJ2-1 | - | - | TRBV18 | CASSSGAGLNEQFF | TGTGCCAGCTCATCAGGGGCGGGGCTCAATGAGCAGTTCTTC
TRBJ2-3 | - | - | TRBV5-1 | CASSLGTSISTDTQYF | TGCGCCAGCAGCTTGGGAACGTCTATCAGCACAGATACGCAGTATTTT
TRBJ2-7 | - | TRBD1 | TRBV29-1 | CSVGRGTGSEQYF | TGCAGCGTTGGTAGAGGGACAGGCTCCGAGCAGTACTTC
TRBJ2-3 | - | TRBD2 | TRBV10-3 | CATNEAGDRHLGTDTQYF | TGTGCCACAAACGAGGCGGGAGACCGACATCTGGGCACAGATACGCAGTATTTT
TRBJ2-3 | - | TRBD2 | TRBV7-9 | CASTGGTDTQYF | TGTGCCAGCACCGGGGGGACAGATACGCAGTATTTT
TRBJ1-2 | - | TRBD1 | TRBV6-5 | CASARGSAANYGYTF | TGTGCCAGCGCCAGGGGGAGTGCCGCTAACTATGGCTACACCTTC
TRBJ2-7 | once | - | TRBV2 | CASSEDPRQRSYEQYF | TGTGCCAGCAGTGAAGATCCGCGACAAAGGTCCTACGAGCAGTACTTC
TRBJ2-3 | once | - | TRBV19 | CASRGPWDTQYF | TGTGCCAGTAGAGGACCGTGGGATACGCAGTATTTT